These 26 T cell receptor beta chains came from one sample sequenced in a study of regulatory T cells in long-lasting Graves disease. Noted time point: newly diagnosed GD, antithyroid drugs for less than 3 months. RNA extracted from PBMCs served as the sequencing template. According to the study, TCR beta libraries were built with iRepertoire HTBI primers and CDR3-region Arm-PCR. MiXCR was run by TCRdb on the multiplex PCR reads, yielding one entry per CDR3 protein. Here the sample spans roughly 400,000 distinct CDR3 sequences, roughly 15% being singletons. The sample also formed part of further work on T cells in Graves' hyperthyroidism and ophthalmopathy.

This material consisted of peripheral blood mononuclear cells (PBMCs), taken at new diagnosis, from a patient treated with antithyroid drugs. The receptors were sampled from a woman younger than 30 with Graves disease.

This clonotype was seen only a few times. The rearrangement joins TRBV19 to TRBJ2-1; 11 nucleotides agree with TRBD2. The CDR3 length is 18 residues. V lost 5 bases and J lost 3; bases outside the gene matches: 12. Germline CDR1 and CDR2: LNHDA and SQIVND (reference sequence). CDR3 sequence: CASSHPTSGRGFYNEQFF. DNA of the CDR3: TGTGCCAGTAGTCATCCAACTAGCGGGAGAGGGTTCTACAATGAGCAGTTCTTC.

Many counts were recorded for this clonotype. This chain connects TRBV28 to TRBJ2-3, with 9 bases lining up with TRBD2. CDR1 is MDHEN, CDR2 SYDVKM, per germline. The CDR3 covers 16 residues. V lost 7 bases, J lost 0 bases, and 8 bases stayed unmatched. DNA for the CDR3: TGTGCCAGCACCCAATCCCTAGCGGGAAGCACAGATACGCAGTATTTT. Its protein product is CASTQSLAGSTDTQYF.

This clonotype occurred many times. CDR3 nucleotides: TGTGCCAGCAGCTCAGGGGCCAAAAACATTCAGTACTTC. Amino acid sequence: CASSSGAKNIQYF. The genes are TRBV7-2 and TRBJ2-4, with D possibly TRBD1 on 5 matching bases. CDR3 size: 13 residues. V shed 4 bases and J shed 1 base, with 5 bases lying between them. The V gene's germline CDR1 is SGHTA and CDR2 FQGNSA.

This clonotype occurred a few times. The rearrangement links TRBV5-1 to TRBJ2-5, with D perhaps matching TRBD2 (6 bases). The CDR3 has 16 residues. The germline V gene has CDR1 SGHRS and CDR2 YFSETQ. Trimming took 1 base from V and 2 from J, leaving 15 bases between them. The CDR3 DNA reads TGCGCCAGCAGCTTGCGAACGTTAGCGGCACAAGAGACCCAGTACTTC. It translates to CASSLRTLAAQETQYF.

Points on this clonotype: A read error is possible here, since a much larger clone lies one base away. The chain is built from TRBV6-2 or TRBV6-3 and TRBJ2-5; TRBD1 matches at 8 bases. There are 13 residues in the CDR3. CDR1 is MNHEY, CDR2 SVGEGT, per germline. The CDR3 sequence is CACRQGASETQYF. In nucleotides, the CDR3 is TGTGCCTGCAGGCAGGGGGCTTCGGAGACCCAGTACTTC.

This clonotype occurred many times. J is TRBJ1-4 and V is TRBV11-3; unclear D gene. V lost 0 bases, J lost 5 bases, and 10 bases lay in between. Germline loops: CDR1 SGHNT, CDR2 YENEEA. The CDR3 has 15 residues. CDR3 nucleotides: TGTGCCAGCAGCTTAGACCGGGATACGAATGAAAAACTGTTTTTT. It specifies CASSLDRDTNEKLFF.

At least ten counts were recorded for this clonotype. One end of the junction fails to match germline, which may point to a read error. The CDR3 DNA sequence: TGTGCCAGCACTGAATTGGGGGGATTGAACACTGAAGCTTTCTTT. Amino acids: CASTELGGLNTEAFF. V usage is TRBV6-1 and J usage is TRBJ1-1, with D perhaps matching TRBD1 (5 bases). The CDR3 length is 15 residues. Germline V gives CDR1 MNHNS, CDR2 SASEGT.

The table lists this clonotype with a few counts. The CDR3 DNA sequence: TGTGCCACCTACACGGGTCGATATTTATGGGGCAATCAGCCCCAGCATTTT. Protein product: CATYTGRYLWGNQPQHF. The chain uses TRBV24-1 and TRBJ1-5, with D uncertain. This CDR3 region has 17 residues. Deletions cut 9 bases from V and 2 bases from J, with 22 bases between. Germline V gene sequence: CDR1 KGHDR, CDR2 SFDVKD.

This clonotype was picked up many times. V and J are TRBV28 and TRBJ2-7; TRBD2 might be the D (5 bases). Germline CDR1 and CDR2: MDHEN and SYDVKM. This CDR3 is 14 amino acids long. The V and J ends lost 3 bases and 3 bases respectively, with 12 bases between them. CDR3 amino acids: CASSFLSGYYEQYF. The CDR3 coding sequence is TGTGCCAGCAGTTTTTTAAGCGGTTACTACGAGCAGTACTTC.

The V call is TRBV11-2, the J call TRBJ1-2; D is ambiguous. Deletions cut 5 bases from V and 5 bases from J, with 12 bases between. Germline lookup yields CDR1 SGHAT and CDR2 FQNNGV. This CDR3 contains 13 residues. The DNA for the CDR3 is TGTGCCAGCAGCAGTGGGGATGGGTATGGCTACACCTTC. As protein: CASSSGDGYGYTF.

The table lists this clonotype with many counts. The CDR3 spells CASSQEGAVDEQFF. Here the CDR3 DNA reads TGTGCCAGCAGCCAAGAGGGAGCGGTTGATGAGCAGTTCTTC. This chain links TRBV3-1 with TRBJ2-1, with a possible D match to TRBD2 (5 bases). Germline lookup yields CDR1 LGHDT and CDR2 YNNKEL (reference sequence). With 0 bases removed from V and 8 bases from J, the gap between germline ends came to 11 bases. This CDR3 spans 14 amino acids.

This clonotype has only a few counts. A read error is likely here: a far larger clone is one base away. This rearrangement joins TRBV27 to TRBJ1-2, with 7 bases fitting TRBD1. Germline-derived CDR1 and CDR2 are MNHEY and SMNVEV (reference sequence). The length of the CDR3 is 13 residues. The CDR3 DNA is TGTGCCAGCAGTCTCGGACAGGTTAATGAGCAGCTCTTC. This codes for CASSLGQVNEQLF.

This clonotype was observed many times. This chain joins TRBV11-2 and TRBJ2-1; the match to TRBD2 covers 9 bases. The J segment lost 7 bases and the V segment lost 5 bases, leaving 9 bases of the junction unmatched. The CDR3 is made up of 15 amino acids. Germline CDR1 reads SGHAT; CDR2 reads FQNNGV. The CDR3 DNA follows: TGTGCCAGCAGCAGCATAGCGGGAGTCATTAATGAGCAGTTCTTC. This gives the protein CASSSIAGVINEQFF.

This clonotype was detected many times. CDR3 DNA sequence: TGTGCCAGCAGTGTGCTCGAAGGAGGCAATCAGCCCCAGCATTTT. It encodes CASSVLEGGNQPQHF. V usage is TRBV12-3 or TRBV12-4 and J usage is TRBJ1-5; D is uncertain. The CDR3 runs to 15 residues. V shed 5 bases and J shed 2 bases, with 13 bases lying between them.

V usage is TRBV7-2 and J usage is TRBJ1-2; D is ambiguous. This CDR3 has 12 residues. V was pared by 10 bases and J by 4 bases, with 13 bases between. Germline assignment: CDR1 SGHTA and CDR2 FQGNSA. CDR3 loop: CATVGRTYGYTF. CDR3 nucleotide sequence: TGTGCCACAGTAGGGCGGACCTATGGCTACACCTTC.

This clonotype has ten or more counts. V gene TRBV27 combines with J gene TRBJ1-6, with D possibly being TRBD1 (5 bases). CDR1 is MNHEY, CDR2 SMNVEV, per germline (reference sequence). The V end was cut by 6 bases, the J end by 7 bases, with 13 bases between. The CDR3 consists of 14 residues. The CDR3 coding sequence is TGTGCCAGCAGACCTCCAGGGAGAAATTCACCCCTCCACTTT. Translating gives CASRPPGRNSPLHF.

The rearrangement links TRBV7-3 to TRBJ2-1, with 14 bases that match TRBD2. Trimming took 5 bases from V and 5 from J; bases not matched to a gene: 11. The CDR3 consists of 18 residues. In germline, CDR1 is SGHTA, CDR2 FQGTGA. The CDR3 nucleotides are TGTGCCAGCAGCACCTGGGAGGGACTAGCGGGAGTCGACAATGAGCAGTTCTTC. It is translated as CASSTWEGLAGVDNEQFF. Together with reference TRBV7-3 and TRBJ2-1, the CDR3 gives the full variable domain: GAGVSQTPSNKVTEKGKYVELRCDPISGHTALYWYRQSLGQGPEFLIYFQGTGAADDSGLPNDRFFAVRPEGSVSTLKIQRTERGDSAVYLCASSTWEGLAGVDNEQFFGPGTRLTVL.

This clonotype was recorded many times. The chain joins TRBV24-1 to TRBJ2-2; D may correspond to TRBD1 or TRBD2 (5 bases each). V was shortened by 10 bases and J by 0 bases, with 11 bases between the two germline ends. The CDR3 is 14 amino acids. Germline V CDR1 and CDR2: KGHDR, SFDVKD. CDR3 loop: CATKQEANTGELFF. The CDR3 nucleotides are TGTGCCACAAAACAGGAGGCGAACACCGGGGAGCTGTTTTTT.

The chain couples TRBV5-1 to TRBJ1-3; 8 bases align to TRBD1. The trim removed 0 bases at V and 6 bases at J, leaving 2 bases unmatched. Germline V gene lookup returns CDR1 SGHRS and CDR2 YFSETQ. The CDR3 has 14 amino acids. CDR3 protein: CASSLAGQENTIYF. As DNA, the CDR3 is TGCGCCAGCAGCTTGGCGGGACAGGAAAACACCATATATTTT.

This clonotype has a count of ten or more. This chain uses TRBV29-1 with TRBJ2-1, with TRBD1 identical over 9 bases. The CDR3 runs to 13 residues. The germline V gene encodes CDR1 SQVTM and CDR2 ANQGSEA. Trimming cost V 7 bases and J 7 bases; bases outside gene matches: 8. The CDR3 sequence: CSDTGGTENEQFF. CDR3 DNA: TGCAGCGACACAGGGGGCACGGAGAATGAGCAGTTCTTC.

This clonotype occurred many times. The CDR3 coding sequence is TGTGCCAGCAGTTCCGTGGGCGGGACAGGGGGAGAAGAGACCCAGTACTTC. This encodes CASSSVGGTGGEETQYF. The chain couples TRBV28 to TRBJ2-5; the match to TRBD1 covers 11 bases. Germline trimming cut 4 bases from V and 3 bases from J; bases unmatched to any gene: 10. Germline assignment: CDR1 MDHEN and CDR2 SYDVKM. This CDR3 is 17 amino acids long.

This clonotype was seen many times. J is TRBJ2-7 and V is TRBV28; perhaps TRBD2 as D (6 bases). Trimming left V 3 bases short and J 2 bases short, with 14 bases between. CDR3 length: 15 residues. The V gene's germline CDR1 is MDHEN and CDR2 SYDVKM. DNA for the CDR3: TGTGCCAGCAGTTTCAATACAAGACTAGCCTACGAGCAGTACTTC. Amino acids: CASSFNTRLAYEQYF.

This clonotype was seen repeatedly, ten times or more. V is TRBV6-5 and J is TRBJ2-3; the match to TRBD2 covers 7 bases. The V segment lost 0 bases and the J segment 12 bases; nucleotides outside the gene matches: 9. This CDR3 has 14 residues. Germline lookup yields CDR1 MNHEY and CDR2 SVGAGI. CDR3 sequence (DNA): TGTGCCAGCAGTTACTCGGTGGCGAGCGGGAAACAGTATTTT. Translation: CASSYSVASGKQYF.

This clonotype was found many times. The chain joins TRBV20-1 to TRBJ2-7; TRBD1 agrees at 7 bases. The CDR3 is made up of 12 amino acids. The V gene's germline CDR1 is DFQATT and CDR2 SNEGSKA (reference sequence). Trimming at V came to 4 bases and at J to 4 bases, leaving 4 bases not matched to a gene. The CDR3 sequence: CSANRDRYEQYF. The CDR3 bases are TGCAGTGCTAACCGGGACAGATACGAGCAGTACTTC.

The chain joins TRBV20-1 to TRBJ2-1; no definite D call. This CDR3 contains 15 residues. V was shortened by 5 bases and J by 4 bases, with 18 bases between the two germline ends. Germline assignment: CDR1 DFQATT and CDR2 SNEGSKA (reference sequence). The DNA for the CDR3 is TGCAGTGCTGGACGGCTCGGCCGCGATTACAATGAGCAGTTCTTC. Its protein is CSAGRLGRDYNEQFF.

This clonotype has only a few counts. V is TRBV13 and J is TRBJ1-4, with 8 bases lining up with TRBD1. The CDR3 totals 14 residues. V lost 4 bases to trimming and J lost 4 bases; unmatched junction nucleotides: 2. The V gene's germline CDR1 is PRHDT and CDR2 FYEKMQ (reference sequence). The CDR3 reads CASSSTGVNEKLFF. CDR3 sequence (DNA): TGTGCCAGCAGCTCGACAGGGGTTAATGAAAAACTGTTTTTT. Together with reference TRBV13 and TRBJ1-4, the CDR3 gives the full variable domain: AAGVIQSPRHLIKEKRETATLKCYPIPRHDTVYWYQQGPGQDPQFLISFYEKMQSDKGSIPDRFSAQQFSDYHSELNMSSLELGDSALYFCASSSTGVNEKLFFGSGTQLSVL.